This is a list of T cell receptor beta chains from one sample in a study of OX40 agonist ivuxolimab in advanced cancers. Sequenced by immunoSEQ multiplex PCR; TCRdb stores in-frame clones only, minus some. The data show 90,000 to 100,000 clones, 90% seen once. Specimen: CD4+ or CD8+ T cells sorted from blood, collected in a trial of the OX40 agonist ivuxolimab. These receptors were collected from an adult with an advanced solid tumor such as melanoma, head and neck, liver or kidney cancer. Both conserved end residues are part of each CDR3. D genes are given only for firm matches. Clone size appears in some rows only: once, few, many, or a class for an expanded clone.

clone size: NA; D gene: TRBD2; V gene: TRBV13; J gene: TRBJ2-5; CDR3 length: 14; CDR3 protein: CASSLGGNGETQYF; CDR3 DNA: TGTGCCAGCAGCTTGGGAGGGAACGGGGAGACCCAGTACTTC
clone size: NA; D gene: NA; V gene: TRBV5-8; J gene: TRBJ2-4; CDR3 length: 16; CDR3 protein: CASSLEMGRTKNIQYF; CDR3 DNA: TGTGCCAGCAGCTTGGAGATGGGACGGACCAAAAACATTCAGTACTTC
clone size: NA; D gene: TRBD1; V gene: TRBV28; J gene: TRBJ2-1; CDR3 length: 13; CDR3 protein: CLSAGQGHNEQFF; CDR3 DNA: TGCCTTTCGGCGGGACAGGGACACAATGAGCAGTTCTTC
clone size: NA; D gene: TRBD2; V gene: TRBV5-1; J gene: TRBJ2-5; CDR3 length: 14; CDR3 protein: CASSSSGTGETQYF; CDR3 DNA: TGCGCCAGCAGCTCTAGCGGGACGGGGGAGACCCAGTACTTC
clone size: NA; D gene: TRBD2; V gene: TRBV19; J gene: TRBJ2-7; CDR3 length: 15; CDR3 protein: CASSDTSESSYEQYF; CDR3 DNA: TGTGCCAGTAGTGATACTAGCGAGAGCTCCTACGAGCAGTACTTC
clone size: NA; D gene: NA; V gene: TRBV7-2; J gene: TRBJ2-3; CDR3 length: 13; CDR3 protein: CASSLGGTDTQYF; CDR3 DNA: TGTGCCAGCAGCTTAGGGGGCACAGATACGCAGTATTTT
clone size: NA; D gene: NA; V gene: TRBV5-4; J gene: TRBJ2-7; CDR3 length: 13; CDR3 protein: CASSGQTGYEQYF; CDR3 DNA: TGTGCCAGCAGCGGCCAGACCGGCTACGAGCAGTACTTC
clone size: NA; D gene: NA; V gene: TRBV7-3; J gene: TRBJ2-7; CDR3 length: 16; CDR3 protein: CASSLTPAAASYEQYF; CDR3 DNA: TGTGCCAGCAGCTTAACACCAGCGGCCGCTTCGTACGAGCAGTACTTC
clone size: NA; D gene: NA; V gene: TRBV2; J gene: TRBJ2-3; CDR3 length: 15; CDR3 protein: CASGRSGAGTDTQYF; CDR3 DNA: TGTGCCAGCGGACGTAGTGGGGCCGGGACAGATACGCAGTATTTT
clone size: NA; D gene: TRBD1; V gene: TRBV30; J gene: TRBJ2-1; CDR3 length: 13; CDR3 protein: CAWRGDRVSEQFF; CDR3 DNA: TGTGCCTGGAGGGGGGACAGGGTTAGTGAGCAGTTCTTC
clone size: NA; D gene: NA; V gene: TRBV11-2; J gene: TRBJ2-7; CDR3 length: 14; CDR3 protein: CASSSTQGRYEQYF; CDR3 DNA: TGTGCCAGCAGCTCAACACAGGGTCGCTACGAGCAGTACTTC
clone size: NA; D gene: TRBD1; V gene: TRBV13; J gene: TRBJ2-1; CDR3 length: 16; CDR3 protein: CASRGGWDREFDEQFF; CDR3 DNA: TGTGCCAGCAGGGGGGGATGGGACAGGGAGTTCGATGAGCAGTTCTTC
clone size: NA; D gene: NA; V gene: TRBV20-1; J gene: TRBJ2-3; CDR3 length: 11; CDR3 protein: CSALYGDTQYF; CDR3 DNA: TGCAGTGCCCTTTACGGGGATACGCAGTATTTT
clone size: NA; D gene: TRBD1; V gene: TRBV10-3; J gene: TRBJ2-1; CDR3 length: 16; CDR3 protein: CATSALPGTGNNEQFF; CDR3 DNA: TGTGCCACCAGTGCACTTCCCGGGACAGGGAACAATGAGCAGTTCTTC
clone size: NA; D gene: TRBD2; V gene: TRBV5-4; J gene: TRBJ2-1; CDR3 length: 20; CDR3 protein: CASSAGLAGQLALSYNEQFF; CDR3 DNA: TGTGCCAGCAGCGCCGGACTAGCGGGCCAACTAGCGCTCTCCTACAATGAGCAGTTCTTC
clone size: few; D gene: TRBD1; V gene: TRBV19; J gene: TRBJ2-7; CDR3 length: 17; CDR3 protein: CASSRGTGTGVSYEQYF; CDR3 DNA: TGTGCCAGTAGTAGGGGAACCGGGACAGGGGTCTCCTACGAGCAGTACTTC
clone size: NA; D gene: NA; V gene: TRBV29-1; J gene: TRBJ2-7; CDR3 length: 11; CDR3 protein: CSAKADYEQYF; CDR3 DNA: TGCAGCGCAAAAGCAGACTACGAGCAGTACTTC
clone size: NA; D gene: NA; V gene: TRBV4-1; J gene: TRBJ1-3; CDR3 length: 16; CDR3 protein: CASSQNLGRFGNTIYF; CDR3 DNA: TGCGCCAGCAGCCAGAACCTGGGTCGATTCGGAAACACCATATATTTT
clone size: NA; D gene: NA; V gene: TRBV11-3; J gene: TRBJ2-2; CDR3 length: 14; CDR3 protein: CASSSGRDTGELFF; CDR3 DNA: TGTGCCAGCAGCTCCGGGAGAGACACCGGGGAGCTGTTTTTT
clone size: NA; D gene: NA; V gene: TRBV6-1; J gene: TRBJ1-1; CDR3 length: 14; CDR3 protein: CASSERGGWTEAFF; CDR3 DNA: TGTGCCAGCAGTGAAAGGGGAGGTTGGACTGAAGCTTTCTTT
clone size: NA; D gene: NA; V gene: TRBV6-6; J gene: TRBJ2-1; CDR3 length: 15; CDR3 protein: CASSYPTGAGNEQFF; CDR3 DNA: TGTGCCAGCAGTTACCCGACTGGGGCCGGAAATGAGCAGTTCTTC
clone size: NA; D gene: TRBD1; V gene: TRBV5-1; J gene: TRBJ2-7; CDR3 length: 16; CDR3 protein: CASSLDRDRGTYEQYF; CDR3 DNA: TGCGCCAGCAGCCTAGACCGGGACAGGGGAACCTACGAGCAGTACTTC
clone size: NA; D gene: NA; V gene: TRBV5-4; J gene: TRBJ2-7; CDR3 length: 13; CDR3 protein: CASSSGLPGEQYF; CDR3 DNA: TGTGCCAGCAGCTCGGGACTGCCAGGGGAGCAGTACTTC
clone size: NA; D gene: TRBD2; V gene: TRBV15; J gene: TRBJ2-7; CDR3 length: 17; CDR3 protein: CATGSQSLGGEVSEQYF; CDR3 DNA: TGTGCCACCGGAAGTCAGTCTTTGGGAGGGGAGGTAAGCGAGCAGTACTTC
clone size: NA; D gene: TRBD1; V gene: TRBV19; J gene: TRBJ2-6; CDR3 length: 17; CDR3 protein: CASNDRGEGPGANVLTF; CDR3 DNA: TGTGCCAGTAATGACAGGGGAGAAGGGCCTGGGGCCAACGTCCTGACTTTC
clone size: NA; D gene: NA; V gene: TRBV7-3; J gene: TRBJ2-2; CDR3 length: 15; CDR3 protein: CASSLVATNTGELFF; CDR3 DNA: TGTGCCAGCAGCTTAGTAGCGACTAACACCGGGGAGCTGTTTTTT
clone size: NA; D gene: NA; V gene: TRBV5-6; J gene: TRBJ2-7; CDR3 length: 14; CDR3 protein: CASSRHGGAYEQYF; CDR3 DNA: TGTGCCAGCAGCCGTCACGGGGGAGCCTACGAGCAGTACTTC
clone size: NA; D gene: TRBD1; V gene: TRBV9; J gene: TRBJ1-6; CDR3 length: 14; CDR3 protein: CASSVGTGGRALHF; CDR3 DNA: TGTGCCAGCAGCGTAGGGACAGGGGGTCGGGCCCTCCACTTT
clone size: few; D gene: NA; V gene: TRBV6-1; J gene: TRBJ1-4; CDR3 length: 14; CDR3 protein: CASSTGGWGEKLFF; CDR3 DNA: TGTGCCAGCAGTACCGGAGGTTGGGGGGAAAAACTGTTTTTT
clone size: NA; D gene: NA; V gene: TRBV6-1; J gene: TRBJ2-7; CDR3 length: 15; CDR3 protein: CASSATPVLSLEQYF; CDR3 DNA: TGTGCCAGCAGTGCCACACCCGTTCTCTCGTTAGAGCAGTACTTC
clone size: NA; D gene: NA; V gene: TRBV19; J gene: TRBJ2-2; CDR3 length: 14; CDR3 protein: CASSTQVNTGELFF; CDR3 DNA: TGTGCCAGTAGTACACAGGTGAACACCGGGGAGCTGTTTTTT
clone size: NA; D gene: NA; V gene: TRBV5-1; J gene: TRBJ2-7; CDR3 length: 14; CDR3 protein: CASKEQGSPYEQYF; CDR3 DNA: TGCGCCAGCAAGGAGCAGGGTAGTCCTTACGAGCAGTACTTC
clone size: NA; D gene: NA; V gene: TRBV29-1; J gene: TRBJ2-5; CDR3 length: 16; CDR3 protein: CSVLRGAARPQETQYF; CDR3 DNA: TGCAGCGTTCTCCGCGGGGCAGCCAGACCCCAAGAGACCCAGTACTTC
clone size: once; D gene: TRBD1; V gene: TRBV2; J gene: TRBJ2-6; CDR3 length: 17; CDR3 protein: CASRSTGGGSGANVLTF; CDR3 DNA: TGTGCCAGCAGATCAACAGGGGGCGGGTCTGGGGCCAACGTCCTGACTTTC
clone size: NA; D gene: NA; V gene: TRBV6-1; J gene: TRBJ2-3; CDR3 length: 15; CDR3 protein: CASSPRDRESDTQYF; CDR3 DNA: TGTGCCAGCAGTCCTCGGGACCGCGAATCAGATACGCAGTATTTT
clone size: once; D gene: NA; V gene: TRBV6-5; J gene: TRBJ2-1; CDR3 length: 14; CDR3 protein: CASSRELVEAEQFF; CDR3 DNA: TGTGCCAGCTCTCGGGAATTGGTTGAGGCTGAGCAGTTCTTC
clone size: NA; D gene: NA; V gene: TRBV6-6; J gene: TRBJ1-4; CDR3 length: 14; CDR3 protein: CASSDQGLNEKLFF; CDR3 DNA: TGTGCCAGCAGTGATCAGGGCTTGAATGAAAAACTGTTTTTT
clone size: NA; D gene: NA; V gene: TRBV5-6; J gene: TRBJ2-1; CDR3 length: 14; CDR3 protein: CASRSHPPYNEQFF; CDR3 DNA: TGTGCCAGCAGATCTCACCCCCCTTACAATGAGCAGTTCTTC
clone size: once; D gene: NA; V gene: TRBV7-2; J gene: TRBJ1-3; CDR3 length: 13; CDR3 protein: CASSERSGNTIYF; CDR3 DNA: TGTGCCAGCAGCGAGAGGTCTGGAAACACCATATATTTT
clone size: NA; D gene: TRBD1; V gene: TRBV18; J gene: TRBJ1-2; CDR3 length: 16; CDR3 protein: CASSPRDRARGNGYTF; CDR3 DNA: TGTGCCAGCTCACCACGGGACAGGGCCCGGGGGAATGGCTACACCTTC
clone size: NA; D gene: NA; V gene: TRBV18; J gene: TRBJ1-3; CDR3 length: 15; CDR3 protein: CASSPWTASGNTIYF; CDR3 DNA: TGTGCCAGCTCACCCTGGACAGCCTCTGGAAACACCATATATTTT